This T cell receptor (beta chain) was captured by sequencing in a study of blood T cell repertoires in COVID-19. At the level of the study: COVID-19 samples collected from the United States, Italy and Spain covered acute and convalescent phases. Sources were T cells, B-cell-depleted T cells, or PBMCs; the material itself was cDNA or gDNA.

Per the study methods: The authors estimated nucleated cell counts from reference gene primer amplification. Clones were read by immunoSEQ multiplex PCR, and TCRdb kept only the in-frame ones, dropping some. D and trimming were read from the DNA, whereas the V and J calls and clone size are those reported in that table. Found here are 95,000 to 110,000 clones, about 90% of them singletons; the top ten hold approximately 3.5%. Sequencing was carried out using peripheral blood. The receptor comes from an older woman with acute or convalescent COVID-19.

CDR3 DNA: TGTGCCAGTAGCAGGGTCTTATACACTGAAGCTTTCTTT. It encodes CASSRVLYTEAFF. The chain carries TRBV19 and TRBJ1-1, with D possibly TRBD1 on 5 matching bases. Trimming took 6 bases from V and 3 from J, leaving 11 bases between them. CDR1 LNHDA and CDR2 SQIVND come from the germline V gene (reference sequence). This CDR3 contains 13 residues.